The 28 T cell receptor beta chains presented below share a single source sample, sequenced in a study of T cells in Graves' hyperthyroidism and ophthalmopathy. Amplified regions were TCR beta CDR3 sequences from RNA transcripts. First-round RT-PCR targeting the TCR CDR3 was performed with the HTBI primer set. TCRdb redid the calling of the multiplex PCR reads with MiXCR, one entry per CDR3 protein. Among under 350,000 distinct CDR3 sequences listed, roughly 15% were seen once. Sequencing was done on a sample of blood. The receptor set was obtained from a woman in her forties with Graves' hyperthyroidism.

This clonotype was seen repeatedly, ten times or more. V usage is TRBV20-1 and J usage is TRBJ2-2; a possible D gene is TRBD2 (6 bases). CDR3 length equals 14 residues. The germline gives CDR1 DFQATT, CDR2 SNEGSKA (reference sequence). The V gene lost 3 bases and the J gene lost 3 bases, with 11 bases spanning the gap. CDR3: CSASGGADTGELFF. The CDR3 region has the DNA TGCAGTGCTAGCGGAGGGGCCGACACCGGGGAGCTGTTTTTT.

In its sample, this clonotype was seen a few times. The chain links TRBV29-1 to TRBJ2-1, with D tentatively TRBD2 (6 bases). V gave up 3 bases and J gave up 8 bases, with 20 bases separating them. Germline V gene sequence: CDR1 SQVTM, CDR2 ANQGSEA. The CDR3 runs 15 residues. The CDR3 spells CSVDSGTPLADEQFF. The DNA of the CDR3 is TGCAGCGTTGATTCCGGGACTCCCTTGGCGGATGAGCAGTTCTTC.

The V and J genes are TRBV12-3 or TRBV12-4 and TRBJ1-3; D gene unclear. V lost 5 bases and J 4 bases, leaving 3 bases between the germline ends. The length of the CDR3 is 11 residues. The CDR3 protein is CASSTGNTIYF. As DNA, the CDR3 is TGTGCCAGCAGTACAGGAAACACCATATATTTT.

This clonotype was detected ten times or more. The CDR3 is CASRVQGDRVYEQYF. CDR3 coding DNA: TGTGCCAGCAGAGTTCAGGGAGATCGGGTCTACGAGCAGTACTTC. V gene TRBV6-1 combines with J gene TRBJ2-7; D tentatively reads TRBD1 or TRBD2 (5 bases each). V lost 6 bases, J lost 3 bases, and 18 bases lay in between. Germline V gene sequence: CDR1 MNHNS, CDR2 SASEGT. The CDR3 has 15 amino acids.

This clonotype was counted many times. The chain joins TRBV12-3 or TRBV12-4 to TRBJ1-1; 8 bases are shared with TRBD1. J lost 4 bases, V lost 5 bases, and 9 bases had no gene match. The CDR3 sequence is 15 residues long. CDR3: CASSDRTGWATEAFF. The CDR3 DNA sequence: TGTGCCAGCAGTGACAGGACAGGGTGGGCCACTGAAGCTTTCTTT.

This clonotype was counted ten times or more. The chain uses TRBV28 and TRBJ2-7, with D possibly TRBD2 on 7 matching bases. With 7 bases removed from V and 4 bases from J, the gap between germline ends came to 17 bases. The CDR3 runs to 14 residues. From germline, CDR1 is MDHEN and CDR2 SYDVKM. The CDR3 spells CASTHRGAAYEQYF. The CDR3 region has the DNA TGTGCCAGCACCCATCGGGGGGCGGCGTACGAGCAGTACTTC.

In its sample, this clonotype was seen many times. CDR3: CASSPTVTGYNSPLHF. In DNA form, the CDR3 reads TGTGCCAGCAGCCCAACCGTGACAGGTTATAATTCACCCCTCCACTTT. The rearrangement uses TRBV12-3 or TRBV12-4 and TRBJ1-6, with D perhaps matching TRBD1 (6 bases). The CDR3 is 16 amino acids. Trimming took 6 bases from V and 4 from J, leaving 16 bases between them.

This clonotype has at least ten counts. The chain links TRBV28 to TRBJ2-5; D not certain. Trimming shortened V by 5 bases and J by 5 bases, and 18 bases separated the two germline ends. The V gene's germline CDR1 is MDHEN and CDR2 SYDVKM. There are 15 residues in the CDR3. The CDR3 here is CASSPPTAMLETQYF. CDR3 sequence (DNA): TGTGCCAGCAGTCCACCGACGGCTATGCTCGAGACCCAGTACTTC.

In this sample, this clonotype turned up many times. The chain carries TRBV28 and TRBJ2-3; no definite D call. Germline V lookup: CDR1 MDHEN, CDR2 SYDVKM. This CDR3 is 16 amino acids long. Trimming cost V 7 bases and J 0 bases, with 17 bases left between them. For the CDR3, the DNA is TGTGCCAGCACTCCTCCCCTCATTGGGAGCACAGATACGCAGTATTTT. It yields the protein CASTPPLIGSTDTQYF.

This clonotype was recorded many times. The genes are TRBV12-3 or TRBV12-4 and TRBJ1-2; D not resolved. V was pared by 6 bases and J by 4 bases, with 12 bases between. The CDR3 has 13 residues. Here the CDR3 reads CASSMGFLYGYTF. In DNA, the CDR3 is TGTGCCAGCAGCATGGGCTTCCTCTATGGCTACACCTTC.

The chain carries TRBV2 and TRBJ2-3; D might be TRBD2 (5 bases). Trimming left V 6 bases short and J 6 bases short, with 16 bases between. The CDR3 totals 14 residues. Germline CDR1 reads SNHLY; CDR2 reads FYNNEI. CDR3 nucleotide sequence: TGTGCCAGCAGCCTAGCCGCACCGGGGGATACGCAGTATTTT. Amino acids: CASSLAAPGDTQYF.

As concerns this clonotype: A much bigger clone sits one base away, suggesting this may be a read error. Without the conserved terminal phenylalanine or tryptophan, this CDR3 likely stems from a read error. The chain couples TRBV24-1 to TRBJ1-2, with TRBD1 matching 8 bases. The CDR3 has 13 amino acids. Germline assignment: CDR1 KGHDR and CDR2 SFDVKD. Trimming at V came to 7 bases and at J to 6 bases, leaving 6 bases not matched to a gene. The CDR3 DNA follows: TGTGCCACCAGCTTACAGGGGGAGGATGGCTACACCCTC. Protein sequence: CATSLQGEDGYTL.

Ten or more counts support this clonotype. The rearrangement links TRBV2 to TRBJ2-7; 10 bases agree with TRBD1. There are 13 residues in the CDR3. With 6 bases clipped from V and 6 bases from J, the junction kept 5 bases outside the gene matches. The germline gives CDR1 SNHLY, CDR2 FYNNEI. In DNA form, the CDR3 reads TGTGCCAGCAGCTTGACAGGGGGCGGCGAGCAGTACTTC. Protein sequence: CASSLTGGGEQYF.

In this sample, this clonotype turned up many times. This CDR3 is CASNRDRVSNYGYTF. CDR3 bases: TGTGCCAGCAATCGGGACAGGGTCTCTAACTATGGCTACACCTTC. The J gene is TRBJ1-2, the V gene TRBV28, with TRBD1 matching over 9 bases. The length of the CDR3 is 15 residues. V shed 7 bases and J 0 bases; nucleotides not matched to a gene: 6. CDR1 and CDR2 from the germline V gene are MDHEN and SYDVKM.

This clonotype was counted ten times or more. V usage is TRBV11-3 and J usage is TRBJ2-1, with D possibly being TRBD1 (5 bases). V was trimmed by 1 base and J by 7 bases, leaving 14 bases between them. In germline, CDR1 is SGHNT, CDR2 YENEEA. This CDR3 region has 15 residues. This chain's CDR3 is CASSLGQGSENEQFF. Here the CDR3 DNA reads TGTGCCAGCAGCTTAGGTCAGGGAAGTGAGAATGAGCAGTTCTTC.

With regard to this clonotype: A much larger clone differs from this one at a single base, so this may be a read error. The chain employs TRBV5-1 and TRBJ2-7, with 9 bases matching TRBD1. Judging by the DNA end, TRBJ2-1 fits better; the J call may be wrong. The CDR3 is made up of 14 amino acids. CDR1 and CDR2 from the germline V gene are SGHRS and YFSETQ. CDR3 sequence (DNA): TGCGCCAGCACCCTACAGGGGGCACACTACGAGCAGTTCTTC. Amino acid sequence: CASTLQGAHYEQFF.

This chain links TRBV5-1 with TRBJ2-3, with TRBD2 matching 9 bases. Germline CDR1 is SGHRS and CDR2 is YFSETQ. The junction had 10 bases not matched to a gene; V was cut back by 4 bases and J by 4 bases. The CDR3 spans 16 residues. The CDR3, as DNA: TGCGCCAGCAGCCAGGAAGTAGCGGGAGCCGCAGATACGCAGTATTTT. It translates to CASSQEVAGAADTQYF.

The chain links TRBV19 to TRBJ2-1; 7 bases line up with TRBD2. CDR1 is LNHDA and CDR2 is SQIVND in the germline V gene (reference sequence). The junction had 14 bases not matched to a gene; V was cut back by 6 bases and J by 9 bases. The CDR3 extends over 15 amino acids. The CDR3 spells CASRGKGLGILEQFF. Here the CDR3 DNA reads TGTGCCAGTAGGGGAAAAGGACTAGGGATTCTTGAGCAGTTCTTC.

Note on this clonotype: Being one base from a much bigger clone, this may be a read error. V is TRBV18 and J is TRBJ1-1; 7 nucleotides agree with TRBD1. The germline CDR1 and CDR2 sequences are KGHSH and LQKENI. V lost 8 bases, J lost 6 bases, and 12 bases stayed unmatched. This CDR3 is 14 amino acids long. As DNA, the CDR3 is TGTGCCAGCGCGGAAACAGGGGTGGGAGCTGAAGCTTTCTTT. This gives the protein CASAETGVGAEAFF.

There are many counts of this clonotype. The rearrangement links TRBV7-2 to TRBJ2-7; D remains ambiguous. Trimming pared 2 bases from V and 0 bases from J, leaving 8 bases between. Per germline, CDR1 SGHTA and CDR2 FQGNSA. There are 14 residues in the CDR3. The CDR3 loop is CASSLWTSSYEQYF. Here the CDR3 DNA reads TGTGCCAGCAGCTTATGGACCTCCTCCTACGAGCAGTACTTC.

The chain has TRBV6-1 and TRBJ2-1; the match to TRBD1 covers 11 bases. Germline values: CDR1 MNHNS, CDR2 SASEGT. The CDR3 length is 14 residues. The V and J ends lost 10 bases and 9 bases, in that order; junction bases with no gene match: 11. The CDR3 nucleotides read TGTGCCACCGTGGGACAGGGGGTGACATCTGAGCAGTTCTTC. Its protein product is CATVGQGVTSEQFF.

There are many counts of this clonotype. The rearrangement links TRBV6-1 to TRBJ2-7, with 12 nucleotides matching TRBD2. CDR1 MNHNS and CDR2 SASEGT come from the germline V gene. Losses at the gene ends were 4 bases for V and 3 bases for J; bases not matched to a gene: 4. The CDR3 is made up of 15 amino acids. As DNA, the CDR3 is TGTGCCAGCAGTGCAAGACTAGCGGGAGACTACGAGCAGTACTTC. Its protein product is CASSARLAGDYEQYF.

This clonotype was detected a few times. The chain recombines TRBV10-3 with TRBJ2-1, with 10 bases aligning to TRBD2. This CDR3 is 14 amino acids long. CDR1 and CDR2 (germline): ENHRY, SYGVKD. The ends lost 8 bases at V and 4 bases at J; junction bases unmatched: 5. Written as DNA, the CDR3 is TGTGCCATCGGGCAGCGGGAGGGGTACAATGAGCAGTTCTTC. The encoded protein is CAIGQREGYNEQFF.

At least ten counts were recorded for this clonotype. The chain is built from TRBV12-3 or TRBV12-4 and TRBJ1-1, with D possibly matching TRBD1 (6 bases). V lost 1 base, J lost 2 bases, and 8 bases lay in between. The CDR3 runs to 14 residues. The chain's CDR3 is CASSLEGTNTEAFF. CDR3 nucleotides: TGTGCCAGCAGTTTAGAGGGGACAAACACTGAAGCTTTCTTT.

The J gene is TRBJ2-3, the V gene TRBV7-3; 8 bases agree with TRBD2. CDR1 is SGHTA and CDR2 is FQGTGA in the germline V gene. The CDR3 runs 16 residues. V dropped 5 bases and J dropped 5; count of bases not matched to a gene: 12. CDR3 amino acids: CASSAGTDTSGDTQYF. DNA of the CDR3: TGTGCCAGCAGCGCGGGGACGGACACTAGCGGAGATACGCAGTATTTT.

This clonotype has a handful of counts. The V and J genes are TRBV2 and TRBJ2-4; D is uncertain. The CDR3 spans 13 residues. Germline V gene sequence: CDR1 SNHLY, CDR2 FYNNEI. The V gene lost 7 bases and the J gene lost 7 bases, with 14 bases spanning the gap. The CDR3 nucleotides are TGTGCCAGCATCCCGATCCCAGAGAACATTCAGTACTTC. It encodes CASIPIPENIQYF.

The chain is built from TRBV29-1 and TRBJ1-6; 8 nucleotides match TRBD1. The V gene end was trimmed by 7 bases and the J gene end by 7 bases; junction bases not matched to a gene: 9. The CDR3 has 14 residues. Looked up from germline, CDR1 is SQVTM and CDR2 is ANQGSEA. CDR3 in DNA: TGCAGCGCCACCCGGACAGGGAGAAATTCACCCCTCCACTTT. Protein sequence: CSATRTGRNSPLHF.

This clonotype was counted at least ten times. The J gene is TRBJ1-1, the V gene TRBV3-1; TRBD1 aligns across 8 bases. Germline assignment: CDR1 LGHDT and CDR2 YNNKEL (reference sequence). V lost 5 bases and J lost 7; bases outside the gene matches: 9. The CDR3 consists of 14 residues. The CDR3 nucleotides are TGTGCCAGCAGCTCACGACAGGGGTCTGGTGAAGCTTTCTTT. Translated, it gives CASSSRQGSGEAFF.